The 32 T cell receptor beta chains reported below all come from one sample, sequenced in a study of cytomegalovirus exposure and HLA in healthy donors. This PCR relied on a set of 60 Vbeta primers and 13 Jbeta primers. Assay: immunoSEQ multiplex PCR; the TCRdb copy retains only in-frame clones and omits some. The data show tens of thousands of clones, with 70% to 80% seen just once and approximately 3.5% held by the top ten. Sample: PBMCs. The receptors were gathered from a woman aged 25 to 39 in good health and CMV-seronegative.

CDR3 residues: CSVVEGNTEAFF. CDR3 nucleotides: TGCAGCGTTGTTGAGGGGAACACTGAAGCTTTCTTT. This rearrangement joins TRBV29-1 to TRBJ1-1; D not resolved. From germline, CDR1 is SQVTM and CDR2 ANQGSEA. The CDR3 consists of 12 residues. Trimming took 4 bases from V and 1 from J, leaving 7 bases between them.

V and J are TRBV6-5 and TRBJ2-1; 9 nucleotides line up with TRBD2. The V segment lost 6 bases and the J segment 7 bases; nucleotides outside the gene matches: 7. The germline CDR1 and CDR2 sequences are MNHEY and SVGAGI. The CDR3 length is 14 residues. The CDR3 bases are TGTGCCAGCAGACATAGCGGGGGTGGGAATGAGCAGTTCTTC. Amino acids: CASRHSGGGNEQFF.

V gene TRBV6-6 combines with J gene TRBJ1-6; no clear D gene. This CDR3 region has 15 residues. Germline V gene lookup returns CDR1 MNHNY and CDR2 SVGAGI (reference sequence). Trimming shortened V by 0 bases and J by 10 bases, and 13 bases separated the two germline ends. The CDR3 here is CASSYSITSASPLHF. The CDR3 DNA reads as TGTGCCAGCAGTTACTCGATAACTTCTGCATCACCCCTCCACTTT.

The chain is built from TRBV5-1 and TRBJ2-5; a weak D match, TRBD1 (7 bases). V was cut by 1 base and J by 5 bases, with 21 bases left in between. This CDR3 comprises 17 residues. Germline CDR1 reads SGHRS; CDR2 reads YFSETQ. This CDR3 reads CASSLLPPSGGGETQYF. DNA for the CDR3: TGCGCCAGCAGCTTGTTACCTCCCTCAGGGGGAGGCGAGACCCAGTACTTC.

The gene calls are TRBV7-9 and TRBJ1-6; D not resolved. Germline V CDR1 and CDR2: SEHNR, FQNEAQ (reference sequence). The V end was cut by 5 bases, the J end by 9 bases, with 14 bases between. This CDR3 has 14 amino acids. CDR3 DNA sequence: TGTGCCAGCAGCACCTCCGTACCGGGTTCACCCCTCCACTTT. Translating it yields CASSTSVPGSPLHF.

CDR3 protein: CASSPGLVGTQYF. The CDR3 DNA sequence: TGTGCCAGCAGCCCGGGACTAGTCGGTACGCAGTATTTT. The V call is TRBV6-6, the J call TRBJ2-3; TRBD2 agrees at 8 bases. Germline V CDR1 and CDR2: MNHNY, SVGAGI (reference sequence). This CDR3 comprises 13 residues. V was pared by 6 bases and J by 8 bases, with 7 bases of the junction left unmatched.

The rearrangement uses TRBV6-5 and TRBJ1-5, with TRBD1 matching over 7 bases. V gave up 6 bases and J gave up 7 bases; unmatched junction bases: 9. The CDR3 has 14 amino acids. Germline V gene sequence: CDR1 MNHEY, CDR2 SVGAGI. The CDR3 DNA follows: TGTGCCAGCAGCCGTACAGGGGTGGGACAGCCCCAGCATTTT. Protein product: CASSRTGVGQPQHF.

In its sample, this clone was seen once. Here the CDR3 DNA reads TGTGCCAGCAGCCAGGCGGGACAGGTCGCGCAGTACTTC. It yields the protein CASSQAGQVAQYF. J is TRBJ2-7 and V is TRBV28; 8 nucleotides match TRBD1. V lost 6 bases and J lost 9; bases outside the gene matches: 10. CDR3 length: 13 residues. The germline V gene encodes CDR1 MDHEN and CDR2 SYDVKM.

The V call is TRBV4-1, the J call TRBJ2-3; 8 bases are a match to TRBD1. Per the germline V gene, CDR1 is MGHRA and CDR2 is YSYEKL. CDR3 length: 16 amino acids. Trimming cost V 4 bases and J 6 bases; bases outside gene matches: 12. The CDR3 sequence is CASSPPGTGQMDTQYF. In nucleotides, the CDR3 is TGCGCCAGCAGCCCACCCGGGACAGGTCAAATGGATACGCAGTATTTT.

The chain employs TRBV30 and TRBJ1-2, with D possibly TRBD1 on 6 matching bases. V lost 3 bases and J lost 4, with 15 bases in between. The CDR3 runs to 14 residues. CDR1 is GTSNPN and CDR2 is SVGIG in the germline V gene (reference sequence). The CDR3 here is CAWSHLGGSYGYTF. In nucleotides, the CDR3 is TGTGCCTGGAGCCACCTAGGGGGATCCTATGGCTACACCTTC.

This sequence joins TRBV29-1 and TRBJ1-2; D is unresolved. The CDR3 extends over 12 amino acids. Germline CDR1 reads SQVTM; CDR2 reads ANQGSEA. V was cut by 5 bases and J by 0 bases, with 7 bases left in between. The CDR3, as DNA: TGCAGCGTTCTAATATCTAACTATGGCTACACCTTC. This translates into CSVLISNYGYTF. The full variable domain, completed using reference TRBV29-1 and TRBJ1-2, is SAVISQKPSRDICQRGTSLTIQCQVDSQVTMMFWYRQQPGQSLTLIATANQGSEATYESGFVIDKFPISRPNLTFSTLTVSNMSPEDSSIYLCSVLISNYGYTFGSGTRLTVV.

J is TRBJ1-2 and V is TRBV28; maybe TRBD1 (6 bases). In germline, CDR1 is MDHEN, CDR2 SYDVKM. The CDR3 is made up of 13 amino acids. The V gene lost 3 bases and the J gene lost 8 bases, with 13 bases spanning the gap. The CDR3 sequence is CASSFHRVWGYTF. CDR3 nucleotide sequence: TGTGCCAGCAGTTTCCACAGGGTGTGGGGCTACACCTTC.

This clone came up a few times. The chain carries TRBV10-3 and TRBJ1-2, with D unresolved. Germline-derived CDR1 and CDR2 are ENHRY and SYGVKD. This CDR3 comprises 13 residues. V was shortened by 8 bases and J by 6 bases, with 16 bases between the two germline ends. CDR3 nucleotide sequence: TGTGCCATCCGGCCTCGGGGATACGATGGCTACACCTTC. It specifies CAIRPRGYDGYTF.

Here the CDR3 DNA reads TGTGCCAGCAGCGATCAAATAGGGGGCACTGAAGCTTTCTTT. Its protein is CASSDQIGGTEAFF. The chain combines TRBV9 with TRBJ1-1, with D possibly TRBD1 on 6 matching bases. CDR3 length: 14 amino acids. Germline V gene lookup returns CDR1 SGDLS and CDR2 YYNGEE. Deletions cut 3 bases from V and 4 bases from J, with 13 bases between.

Here the CDR3 reads CASSMTSGGMGTQYF. The CDR3 bases are TGTGCCAGCAGTATGACTAGCGGGGGAATGGGGACCCAGTACTTC. This chain connects TRBV28 to TRBJ2-5, with 12 bases aligning to TRBD2. CDR3 length equals 15 residues. Germline CDR1 is MDHEN and CDR2 is SYDVKM. V lost 5 bases and J lost 7; bases outside the gene matches: 8.

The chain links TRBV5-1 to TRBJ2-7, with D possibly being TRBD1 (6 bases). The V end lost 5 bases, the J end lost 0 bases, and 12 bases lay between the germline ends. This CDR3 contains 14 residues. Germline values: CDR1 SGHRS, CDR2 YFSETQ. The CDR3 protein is CASRAGTHSYEQYF. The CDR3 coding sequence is TGCGCCAGCAGGGCCGGGACACACTCCTACGAGCAGTACTTC. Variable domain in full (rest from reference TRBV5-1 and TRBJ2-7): KAGVTQTPRYLIKTRGQQVTLSCSPISGHRSVSWYQQTPGQGLQFLFEYFSETQRNKGNFPGRFSGRQFSNSRSEMNVSTLELGDSALYLCASRAGTHSYEQYFGPGTRLTVT.

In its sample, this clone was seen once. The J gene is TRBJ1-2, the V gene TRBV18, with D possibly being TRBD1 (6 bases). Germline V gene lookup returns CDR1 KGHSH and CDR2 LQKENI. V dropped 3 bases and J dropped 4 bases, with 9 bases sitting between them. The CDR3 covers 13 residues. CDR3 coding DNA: TGTGCCAGCTCACCCGGGGACACCTATGGCTACACCTTC. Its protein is CASSPGDTYGYTF.

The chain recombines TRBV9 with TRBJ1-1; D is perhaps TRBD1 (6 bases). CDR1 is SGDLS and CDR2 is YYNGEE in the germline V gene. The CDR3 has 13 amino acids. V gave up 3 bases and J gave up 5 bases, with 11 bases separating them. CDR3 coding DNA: TGTGCCAGCAGCGGCGGCAGGGGAACTGAAGCTTTCTTT. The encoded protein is CASSGGRGTEAFF.

CDR3 loop: CATIGTGYGYTF. Written as DNA, the CDR3 is TGTGCCACCATCGGGACAGGTTATGGCTACACCTTC. This chain uses TRBV28 with TRBJ1-2; 8 bases are shared with TRBD1. The germline CDR1 and CDR2 sequences are MDHEN and SYDVKM. J lost 5 bases, V lost 10 bases, and 6 bases had no gene match. The CDR3 length is 12 residues.

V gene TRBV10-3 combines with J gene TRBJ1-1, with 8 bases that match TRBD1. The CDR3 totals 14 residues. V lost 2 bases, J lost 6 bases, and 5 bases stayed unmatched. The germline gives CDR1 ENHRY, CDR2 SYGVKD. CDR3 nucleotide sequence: TGTGCCATCAGTGAGCTGTTACAGGGGGCTGAAGCTTTCTTT. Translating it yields CAISELLQGAEAFF.

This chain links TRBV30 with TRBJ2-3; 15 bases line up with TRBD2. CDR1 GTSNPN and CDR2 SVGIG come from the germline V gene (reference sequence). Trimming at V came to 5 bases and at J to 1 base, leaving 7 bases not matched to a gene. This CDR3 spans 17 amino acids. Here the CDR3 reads CAWGLAGGTWGTDTQYF. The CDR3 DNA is TGTGCCTGGGGACTAGCGGGAGGGACGTGGGGCACAGATACGCAGTATTTT.

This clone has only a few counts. The CDR3 here is CASSPTGDEQYF. For the CDR3, the DNA is TGTGCCAGCTCCCCTACAGGGGACGAGCAGTACTTC. The gene calls are TRBV18 and TRBJ2-7, with 7 bases matching TRBD1. The CDR3 has 12 amino acids. Germline CDR1 and CDR2: KGHSH and LQKENI. Trimming removed 6 bases from V and 5 bases from J; junction bases left unmatched: 4. The whole variable domain, remainder taken from reference TRBV18 and TRBJ2-7, is NAGVMQNPRHLVRRRGQEARLRCSPMKGHSHVYWYRQLPEEGLKFMVYLQKENIIDESGMPKERFSAEFPKEGPSILRIQQVVRGDSAAYFCASSPTGDEQYFGPGTRLTVT.

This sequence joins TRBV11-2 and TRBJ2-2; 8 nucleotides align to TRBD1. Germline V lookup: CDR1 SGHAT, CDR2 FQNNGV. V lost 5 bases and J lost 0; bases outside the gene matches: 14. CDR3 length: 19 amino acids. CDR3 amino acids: CASSPRDRTIPANTGELFF. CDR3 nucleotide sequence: TGTGCCAGCAGCCCAAGGGACAGGACAATTCCCGCGAACACCGGGGAGCTGTTTTTT.

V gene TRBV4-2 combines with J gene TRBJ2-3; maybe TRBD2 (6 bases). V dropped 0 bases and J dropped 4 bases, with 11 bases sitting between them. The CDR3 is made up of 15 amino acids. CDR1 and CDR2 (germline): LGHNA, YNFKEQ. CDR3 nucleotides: TGTGCCAGCAGCCAAGAGGCTAGCGTGCCAGATACGCAGTATTTT. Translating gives CASSQEASVPDTQYF.

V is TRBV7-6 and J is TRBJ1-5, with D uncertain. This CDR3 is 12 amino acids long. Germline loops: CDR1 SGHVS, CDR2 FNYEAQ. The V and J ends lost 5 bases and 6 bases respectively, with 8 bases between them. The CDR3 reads CASSRAGQPQHF. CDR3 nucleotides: TGTGCCAGCAGCCGGGCGGGTCAGCCCCAGCATTTT.

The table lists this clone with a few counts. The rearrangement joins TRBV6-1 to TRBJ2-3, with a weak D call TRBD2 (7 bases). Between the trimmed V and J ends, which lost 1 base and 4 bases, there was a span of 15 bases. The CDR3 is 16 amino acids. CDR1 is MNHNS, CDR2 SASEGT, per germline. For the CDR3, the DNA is TGTGCCAGCAGTGAAGTACTAGTGGGGGGGCCAGATACGCAGTATTTT. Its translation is CASSEVLVGGPDTQYF.

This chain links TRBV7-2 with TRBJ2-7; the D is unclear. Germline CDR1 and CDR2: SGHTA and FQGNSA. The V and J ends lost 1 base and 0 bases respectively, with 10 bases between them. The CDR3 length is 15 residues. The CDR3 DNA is TGTGCCAGCAGCTTAGGCGGAGCAAGCTCCTACGAGCAGTACTTC. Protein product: CASSLGGASSYEQYF.

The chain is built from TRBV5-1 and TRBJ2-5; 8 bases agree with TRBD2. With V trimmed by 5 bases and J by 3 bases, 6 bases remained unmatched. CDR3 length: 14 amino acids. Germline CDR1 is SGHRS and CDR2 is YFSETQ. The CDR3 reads CASSRAAGEETQYF. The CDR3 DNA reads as TGCGCCAGCAGTCGAGCAGCGGGAGAAGAGACCCAGTACTTC.

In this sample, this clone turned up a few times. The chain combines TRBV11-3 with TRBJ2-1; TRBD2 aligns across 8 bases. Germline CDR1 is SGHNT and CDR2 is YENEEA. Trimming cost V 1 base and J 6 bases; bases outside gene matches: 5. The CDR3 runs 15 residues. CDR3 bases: TGTGCCAGCAGCTTAGGACTAGCGAGTTCCAATGAGCAGTTCTTC. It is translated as CASSLGLASSNEQFF.

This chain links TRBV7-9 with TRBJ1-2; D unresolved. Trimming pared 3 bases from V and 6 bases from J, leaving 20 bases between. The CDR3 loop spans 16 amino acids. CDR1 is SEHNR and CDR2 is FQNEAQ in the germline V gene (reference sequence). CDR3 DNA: TGTGCCAGCAGCTTCCAGACGGGTAGTCTTTGGAATGGCTACACCTTC. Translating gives CASSFQTGSLWNGYTF.

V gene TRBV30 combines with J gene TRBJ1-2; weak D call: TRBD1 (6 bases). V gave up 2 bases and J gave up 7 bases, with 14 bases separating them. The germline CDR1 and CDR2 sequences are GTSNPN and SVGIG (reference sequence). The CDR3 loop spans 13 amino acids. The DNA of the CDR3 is TGTGCCTGGAGTCTACAGGGCGTAACTGGCTACACCTTC. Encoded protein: CAWSLQGVTGYTF.

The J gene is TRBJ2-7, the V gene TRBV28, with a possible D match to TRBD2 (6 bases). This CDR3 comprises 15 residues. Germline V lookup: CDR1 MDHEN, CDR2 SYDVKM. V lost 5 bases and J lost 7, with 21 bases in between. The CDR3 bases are TGTGCCAGCAGTCCCCCCGGGTCGGGGGTGGGGGAGCAGTACTTC. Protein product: CASSPPGSGVGEQYF.